The rows below give T cell receptor beta chains drawn from one sample of a study of T cell clusters in autoimmune cytopenias. No DNA is given; TCRdb re-called the multiplex PCR reads and lists each CDR3 protein once. The sample shows roughly 2,700 distinct CDR3 sequences, and about 25% sits with its ten largest clones. The sample comprised peripheral blood. All receptors derive from a human donor with an autoimmune cytopenia or autoimmune hepatitis (not recorded which). Both conserved end residues are part of each CDR3. Some rows mark clone size as missing; the rest say once, few, many or name a class of expanded clone.

size: -; V: TRBV10-1; J: TRBJ2-7; CDR3: CASSESGYEQYF
size: medium-sized; V: TRBV5-3; J: TRBJ2-7; CDR3: CARSLAISGLAPSSYEQYF
size: medium-sized; V: TRBV12-3/TRBV12-4; J: TRBJ2-1; CDR3: CASSTGTGGGRNEQFF
size: medium-sized; V: TRBV7-2; J: TRBJ2-3; CDR3: CASTSTWSDTQYF
size: medium-sized; V: TRBV27; J: TRBJ2-1; CDR3: CASSFSTSGNAEQFF
size: medium-sized; V: TRBV7-9; J: TRBJ1-4; CDR3: CASSLARTLGEKLFF
size: medium-sized; V: TRBV6-1; J: TRBJ1-2; CDR3: CASSEGIRTGYTF
size: medium-sized; V: TRBV24-1; J: TRBJ1-1; CDR3: CATSDGLDTEAFF
size: medium-sized; V: TRBV12-3/TRBV12-4; J: TRBJ1-2; CDR3: CASTLGQGLSF
size: medium-sized; V: TRBV20-1; J: TRBJ2-7; CDR3: CSARDGGLAGESSYEQYF
size: -; V: TRBV30; J: TRBJ2-4; CDR3: CAWSPLTGEGIQYF
size: medium-sized; V: TRBV30; J: TRBJ2-7; CDR3: CAWSNRDRSYEQYF
size: -; V: TRBV18; J: TRBJ1-1; CDR3: CASSPQAGDTEAFF
size: medium-sized; V: TRBV18; J: TRBJ1-2; CDR3: CASSPRRQAIGANYGYTF
size: -; V: TRBV6-5; J: TRBJ2-7; CDR3: CAISDDRGYQQYF
size: -; V: TRBV5-1; J: TRBJ2-1; CDR3: CASSLNWDRGPGEQFF
size: medium-sized; V: TRBV19; J: TRBJ2-5; CDR3: CASSIARTGAQETQYF
size: -; V: TRBV5-1; J: TRBJ2-7; CDR3: CASSSRTGLAGVRYEQYF
size: medium-sized; V: TRBV27; J: TRBJ2-7; CDR3: CASSLNGASYEQYF
size: medium-sized; V: TRBV6-1; J: TRBJ2-3; CDR3: CASSVAATDTQYF
size: -; V: TRBV24-1; J: TRBJ2-5; CDR3: CATRNRPPGQFQETQYF
size: medium-sized; V: TRBV5-6; J: TRBJ1-1; CDR3: CASSLDEDTEAFF
size: medium-sized; V: TRBV6-6; J: TRBJ2-7; CDR3: CASSPSGRTYEQYF